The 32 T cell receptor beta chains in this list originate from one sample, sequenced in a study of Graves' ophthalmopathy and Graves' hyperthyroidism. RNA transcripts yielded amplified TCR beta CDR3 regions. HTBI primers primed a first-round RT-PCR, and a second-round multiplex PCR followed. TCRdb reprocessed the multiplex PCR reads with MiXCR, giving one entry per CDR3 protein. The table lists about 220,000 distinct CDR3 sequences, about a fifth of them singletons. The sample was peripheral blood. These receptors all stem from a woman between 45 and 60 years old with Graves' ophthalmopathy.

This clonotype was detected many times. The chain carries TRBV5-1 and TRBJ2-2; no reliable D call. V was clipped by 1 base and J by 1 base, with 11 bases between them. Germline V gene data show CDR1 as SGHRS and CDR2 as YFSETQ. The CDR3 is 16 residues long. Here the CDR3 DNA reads TGCGCCAGCAGCTTGTACCAACAGAAGAACACCGGGGAGCTGTTTTTT. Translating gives CASSLYQQKNTGELFF.

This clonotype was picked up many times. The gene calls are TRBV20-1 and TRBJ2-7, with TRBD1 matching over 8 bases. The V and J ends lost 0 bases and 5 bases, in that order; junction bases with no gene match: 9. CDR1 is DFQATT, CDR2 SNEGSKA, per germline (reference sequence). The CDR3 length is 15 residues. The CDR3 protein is CSARDSRTGSDEQYF. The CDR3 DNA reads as TGCAGTGCTAGAGATTCCCGGACAGGGTCCGACGAGCAGTACTTC.

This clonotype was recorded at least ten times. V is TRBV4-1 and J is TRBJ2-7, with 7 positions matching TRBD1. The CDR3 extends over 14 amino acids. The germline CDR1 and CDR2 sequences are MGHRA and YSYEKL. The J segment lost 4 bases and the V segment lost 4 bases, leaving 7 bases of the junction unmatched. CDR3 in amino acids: CASSPTGQRYEQYF. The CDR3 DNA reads TGCGCCAGCAGCCCTACGGGACAGAGGTACGAGCAGTACTTC.

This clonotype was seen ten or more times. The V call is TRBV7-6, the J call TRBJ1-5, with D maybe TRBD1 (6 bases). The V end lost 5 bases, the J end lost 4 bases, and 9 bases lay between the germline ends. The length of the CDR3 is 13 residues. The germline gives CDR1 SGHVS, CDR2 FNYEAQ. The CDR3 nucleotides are TGTGCCAGCAGCCGGGGGCCTAATCAGCCCCAGCATTTT. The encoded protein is CASSRGPNQPQHF.

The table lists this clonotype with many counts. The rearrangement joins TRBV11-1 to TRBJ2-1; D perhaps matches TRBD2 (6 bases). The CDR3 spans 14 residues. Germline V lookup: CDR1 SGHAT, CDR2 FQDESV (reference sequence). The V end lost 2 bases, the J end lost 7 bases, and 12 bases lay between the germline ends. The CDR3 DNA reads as TGTGCCAGCAGCTTACCGGGAGTGTTGAATGAGCAGTTCTTC. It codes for CASSLPGVLNEQFF.

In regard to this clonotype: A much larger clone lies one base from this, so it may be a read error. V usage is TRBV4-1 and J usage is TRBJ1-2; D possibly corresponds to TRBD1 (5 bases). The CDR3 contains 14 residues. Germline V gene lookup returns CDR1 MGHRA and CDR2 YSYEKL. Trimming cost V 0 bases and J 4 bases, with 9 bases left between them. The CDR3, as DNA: TGCGCCAGCAGCCAAGATGTAAGGGGCTATGGCTACACCTTC. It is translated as CASSQDVRGYGYTF.

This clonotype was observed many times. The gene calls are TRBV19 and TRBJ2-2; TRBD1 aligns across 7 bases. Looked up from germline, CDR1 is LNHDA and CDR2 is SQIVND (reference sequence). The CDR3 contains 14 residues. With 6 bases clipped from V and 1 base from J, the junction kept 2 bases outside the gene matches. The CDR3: CASRDRRNTGELFF. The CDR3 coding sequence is TGTGCCAGTAGGGACAGGAGGAACACCGGGGAGCTGTTTTTT.

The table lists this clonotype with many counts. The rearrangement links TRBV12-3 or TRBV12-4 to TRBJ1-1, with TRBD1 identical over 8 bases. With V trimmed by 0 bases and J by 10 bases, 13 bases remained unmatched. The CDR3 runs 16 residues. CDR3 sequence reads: CASSLAVGQGGLGAFF. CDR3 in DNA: TGTGCCAGCAGTTTAGCAGTTGGACAGGGAGGACTAGGAGCTTTCTTT.

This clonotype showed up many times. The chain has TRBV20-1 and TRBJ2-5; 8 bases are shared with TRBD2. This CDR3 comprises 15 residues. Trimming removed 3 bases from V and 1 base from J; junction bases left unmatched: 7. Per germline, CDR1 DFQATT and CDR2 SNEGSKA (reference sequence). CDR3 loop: CSARAAGGSQETQYF. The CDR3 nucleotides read TGCAGTGCTAGGGCGGCGGGAGGTAGCCAAGAGACCCAGTACTTC.

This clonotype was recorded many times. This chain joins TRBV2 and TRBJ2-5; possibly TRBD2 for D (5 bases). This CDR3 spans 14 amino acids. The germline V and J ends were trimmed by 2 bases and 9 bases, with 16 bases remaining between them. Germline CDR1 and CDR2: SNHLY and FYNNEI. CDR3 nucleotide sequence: TGTGCCAGCAGTGAATCACCGGGAAGTCGGGCCCAGTACTTC. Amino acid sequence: CASSESPGSRAQYF.

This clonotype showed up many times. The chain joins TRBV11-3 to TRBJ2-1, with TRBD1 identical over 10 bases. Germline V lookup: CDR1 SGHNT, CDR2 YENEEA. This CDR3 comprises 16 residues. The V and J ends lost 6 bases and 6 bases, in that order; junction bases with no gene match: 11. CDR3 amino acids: CASRQEGDRGPNEQFF. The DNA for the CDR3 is TGTGCCAGCAGACAGGAGGGGGACAGGGGCCCCAATGAGCAGTTCTTC.

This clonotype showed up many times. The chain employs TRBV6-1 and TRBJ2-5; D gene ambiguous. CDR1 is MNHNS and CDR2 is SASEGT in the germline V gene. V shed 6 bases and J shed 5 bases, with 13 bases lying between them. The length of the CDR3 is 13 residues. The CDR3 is CASRTTAQETQYF. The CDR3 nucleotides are TGTGCCAGCAGGACGACCGCCCAGGAGACCCAGTACTTC.

The CDR3 reads CASRPGGGGYTF. The CDR3 DNA is TGTGCCAGCAGACCAGGGGGTGGCGGCTACACCTTC. The chain employs TRBV6-2 or TRBV6-3 and TRBJ1-2, with 7 bases matching TRBD1. Germline lookup yields CDR1 MNHEY and CDR2 SVGEGT. With V trimmed by 6 bases and J by 8 bases, 6 bases remained unmatched. The CDR3 totals 12 residues.

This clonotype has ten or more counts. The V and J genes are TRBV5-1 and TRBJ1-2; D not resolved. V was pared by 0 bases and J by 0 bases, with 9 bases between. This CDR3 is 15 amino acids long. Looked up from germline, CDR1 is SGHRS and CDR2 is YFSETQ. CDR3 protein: CASSLDVGANYGYTF. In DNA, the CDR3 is TGCGCCAGCAGCTTGGACGTGGGAGCTAACTATGGCTACACCTTC.

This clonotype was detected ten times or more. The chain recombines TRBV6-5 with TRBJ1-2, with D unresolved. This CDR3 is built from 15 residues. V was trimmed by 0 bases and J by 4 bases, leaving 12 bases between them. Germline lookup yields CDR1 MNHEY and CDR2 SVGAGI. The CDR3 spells CASSYSFSGVYGYTF. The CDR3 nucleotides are TGTGCCAGCAGTTACTCTTTTTCTGGGGTCTATGGCTACACCTTC.

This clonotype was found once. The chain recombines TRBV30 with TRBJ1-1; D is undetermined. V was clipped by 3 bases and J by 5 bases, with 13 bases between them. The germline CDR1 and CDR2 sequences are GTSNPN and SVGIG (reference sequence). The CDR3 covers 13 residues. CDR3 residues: CAWSLAPRTEAFF. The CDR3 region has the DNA TGTGCCTGGAGCCTCGCCCCGAGGACTGAAGCTTTCTTT.

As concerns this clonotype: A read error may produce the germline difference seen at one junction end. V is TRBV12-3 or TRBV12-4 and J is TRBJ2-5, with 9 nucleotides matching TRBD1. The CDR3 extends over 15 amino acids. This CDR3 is CASSPGTGIGKTQYF. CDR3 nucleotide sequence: TGCGCCAGCAGTCCAGGGACAGGGATAGGAAAGACCCAGTACTTC.

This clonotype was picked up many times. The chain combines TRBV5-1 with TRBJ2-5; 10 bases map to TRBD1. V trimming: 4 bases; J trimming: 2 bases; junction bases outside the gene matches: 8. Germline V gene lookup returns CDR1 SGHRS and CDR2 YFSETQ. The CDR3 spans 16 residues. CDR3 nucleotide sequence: TGCGCCAGCAGCAGAGGACAGGGGGTTTCGCAAGAGACCCAGTACTTC. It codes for CASSRGQGVSQETQYF.

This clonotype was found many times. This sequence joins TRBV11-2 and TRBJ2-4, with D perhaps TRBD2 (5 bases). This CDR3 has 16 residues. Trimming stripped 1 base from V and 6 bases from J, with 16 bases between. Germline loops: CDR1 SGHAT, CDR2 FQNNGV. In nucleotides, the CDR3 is TGTGCCAGCAGCTTAGGTGGGCGTTTCGGAGGAAACATTCAGTACTTC. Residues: CASSLGGRFGGNIQYF.

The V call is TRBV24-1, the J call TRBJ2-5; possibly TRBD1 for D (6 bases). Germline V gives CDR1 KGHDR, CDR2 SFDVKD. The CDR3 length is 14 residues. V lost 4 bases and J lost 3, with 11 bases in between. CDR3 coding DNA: TGTGCCACCAGTGACCTCGGACAGAAAGAGACCCAGTACTTC. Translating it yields CATSDLGQKETQYF.

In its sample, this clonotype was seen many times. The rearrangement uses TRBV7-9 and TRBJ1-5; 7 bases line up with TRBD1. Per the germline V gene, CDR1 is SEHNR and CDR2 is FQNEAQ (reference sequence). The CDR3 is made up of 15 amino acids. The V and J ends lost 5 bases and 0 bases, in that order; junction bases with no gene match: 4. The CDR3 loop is CASSPGGSSNQPQHF. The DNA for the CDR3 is TGTGCCAGCAGCCCAGGGGGTTCTAGCAATCAGCCCCAGCATTTT. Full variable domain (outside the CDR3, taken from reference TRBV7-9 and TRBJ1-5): DTGVSQNPRHKITKRGQNVTFRCDPISEHNRLYWYRQTLGQGPEFLTYFQNEAQLEKSRLLSDRFSAERPKGSFSTLEIQRTEQGDSAMYLCASSPGGSSNQPQHFGDGTRLSIL.

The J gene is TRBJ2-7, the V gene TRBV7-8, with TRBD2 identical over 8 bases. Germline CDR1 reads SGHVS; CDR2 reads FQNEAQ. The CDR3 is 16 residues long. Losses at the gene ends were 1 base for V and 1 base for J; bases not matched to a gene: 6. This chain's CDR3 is CASSLVEAGGSYEQYF. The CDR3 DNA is TGTGCCAGCAGCTTAGTCGAGGCGGGAGGTTCCTACGAGCAGTACTTC. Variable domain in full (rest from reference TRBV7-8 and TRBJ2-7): GAGVSQSPRYKVAKRGQDVALRCDPISGHVSLFWYQQALGQGPEFLTYFQNEAQLDKSGLPSDRFFAERPEGSVSTLKIQRTQQEDSAVYLCASSLVEAGGSYEQYFGPGTRLTVT.

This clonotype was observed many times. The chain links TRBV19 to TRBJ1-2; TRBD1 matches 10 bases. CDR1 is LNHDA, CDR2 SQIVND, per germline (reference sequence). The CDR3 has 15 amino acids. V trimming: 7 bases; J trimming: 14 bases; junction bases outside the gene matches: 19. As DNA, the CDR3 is TGTGCCAGTACCCCGGACGCTACCGTCGGACAGGGGGGTACCTTC. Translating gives CASTPDATVGQGGTF.

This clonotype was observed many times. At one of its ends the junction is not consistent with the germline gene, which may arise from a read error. Here the CDR3 DNA reads TGTGCCAGCAGTTTTCCCAGTTCCGGGACTAGTTTTAACTTC. Amino acids: CASSFPSSGTSFNF. This chain connects TRBV28 to TRBJ2-5; 8 bases agree with TRBD2. The length of the CDR3 is 14 residues. Per the germline V gene, CDR1 is MDHEN and CDR2 is SYDVKM.

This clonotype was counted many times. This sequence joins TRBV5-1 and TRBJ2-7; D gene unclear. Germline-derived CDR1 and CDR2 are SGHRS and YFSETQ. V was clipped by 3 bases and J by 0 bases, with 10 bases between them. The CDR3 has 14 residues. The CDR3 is CASSYDGNSYEQYF. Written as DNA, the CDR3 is TGCGCCAGCAGCTATGACGGAAACTCCTACGAGCAGTACTTC.

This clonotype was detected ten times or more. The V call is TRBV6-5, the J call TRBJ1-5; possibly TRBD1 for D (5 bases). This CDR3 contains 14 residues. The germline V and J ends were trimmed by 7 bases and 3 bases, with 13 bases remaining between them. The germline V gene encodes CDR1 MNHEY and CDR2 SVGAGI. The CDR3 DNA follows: TGTGCCAGCACGTTAGACAGCTTCAATCAGCCCCAGCATTTT. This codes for CASTLDSFNQPQHF.

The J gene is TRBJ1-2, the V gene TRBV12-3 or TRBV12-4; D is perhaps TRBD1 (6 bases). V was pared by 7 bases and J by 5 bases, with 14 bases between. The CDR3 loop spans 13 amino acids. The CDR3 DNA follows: TGTGCCAGCAACGCACAGGGCCCTTATGGCTACACCTTC. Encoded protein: CASNAQGPYGYTF.

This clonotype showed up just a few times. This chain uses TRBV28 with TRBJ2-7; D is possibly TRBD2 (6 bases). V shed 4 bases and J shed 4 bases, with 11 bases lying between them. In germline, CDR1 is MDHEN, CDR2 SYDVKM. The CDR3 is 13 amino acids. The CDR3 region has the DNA TGTGCCAGCAGTTCCAACGGGAGATACGAGCAGTACTTC. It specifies CASSSNGRYEQYF.

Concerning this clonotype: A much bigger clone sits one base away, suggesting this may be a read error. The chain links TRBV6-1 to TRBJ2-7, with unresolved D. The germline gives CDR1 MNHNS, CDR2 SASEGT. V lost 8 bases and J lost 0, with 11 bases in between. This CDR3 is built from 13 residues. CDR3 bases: TGTGCCAGCCAGGAACTCACCTCCTACGAGCAGTACTTC. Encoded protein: CASQELTSYEQYF.

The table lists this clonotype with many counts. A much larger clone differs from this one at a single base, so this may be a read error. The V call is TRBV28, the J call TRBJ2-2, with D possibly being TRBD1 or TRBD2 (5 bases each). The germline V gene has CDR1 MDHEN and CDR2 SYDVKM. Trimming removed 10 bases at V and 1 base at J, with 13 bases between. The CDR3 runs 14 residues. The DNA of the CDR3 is TGTGCCAACACTGGGACGGTGAACACCGGGGAGCTGTTTTTT. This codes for CANTGTVNTGELFF. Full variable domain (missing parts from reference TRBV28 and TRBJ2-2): DVKVTQSSRYLVKRTGEKVFLECVQDMDHENMFWYRQDPGLGLRLIYFSYDVKMKEKGDIPEGYSVSREKKERFSLILESASTNQTSMYLCANTGTVNTGELFFGEGSRLTVL.

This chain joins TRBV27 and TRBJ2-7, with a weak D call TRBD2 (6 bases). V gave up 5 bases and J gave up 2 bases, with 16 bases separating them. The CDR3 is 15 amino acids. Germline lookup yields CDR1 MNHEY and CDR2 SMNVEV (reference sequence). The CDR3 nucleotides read TGTGCCAGCAGTGAGAGGCGGGATATTGCCTACGAGCAGTACTTC. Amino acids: CASSERRDIAYEQYF.

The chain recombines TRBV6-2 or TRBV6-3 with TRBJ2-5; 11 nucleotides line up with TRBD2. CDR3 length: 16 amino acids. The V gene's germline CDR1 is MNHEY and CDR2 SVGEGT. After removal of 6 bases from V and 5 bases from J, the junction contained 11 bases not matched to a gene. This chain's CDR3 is CASRLAGVKGGETQYF. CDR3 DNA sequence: TGTGCCAGCAGACTAGCGGGAGTCAAGGGCGGGGAGACCCAGTACTTC.